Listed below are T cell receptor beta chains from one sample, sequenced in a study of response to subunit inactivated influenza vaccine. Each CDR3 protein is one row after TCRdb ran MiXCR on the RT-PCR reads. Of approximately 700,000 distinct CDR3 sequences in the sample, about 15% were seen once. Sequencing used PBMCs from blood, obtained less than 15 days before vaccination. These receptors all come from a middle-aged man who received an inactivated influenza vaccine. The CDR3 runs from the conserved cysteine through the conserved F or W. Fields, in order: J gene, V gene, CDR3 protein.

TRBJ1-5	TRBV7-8	CASSLGRGGPQHF
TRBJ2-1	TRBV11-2	CASTPTSGRESSYNEQFF
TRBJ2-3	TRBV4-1	CASSQTGTGRSDTQYF
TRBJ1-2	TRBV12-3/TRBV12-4	CASSFPGDGYTF
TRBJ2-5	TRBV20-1	CSARGGGGRTKETQYF
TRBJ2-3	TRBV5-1	CASSLLGSVDTQYF
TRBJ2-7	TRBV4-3	CASSPGLPGSEQYF
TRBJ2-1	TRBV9	CASNRQGASYNEQFF
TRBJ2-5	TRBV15	CATSIGTRSSETQYF
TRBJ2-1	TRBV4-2	CASSQDQLAKQFF
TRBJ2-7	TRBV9	CASSGGLAGVEQYF
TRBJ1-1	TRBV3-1	CASSQVRPSTEAFF
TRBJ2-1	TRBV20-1	CSAGTSGRFYNEQFF
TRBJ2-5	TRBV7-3	CASSLGAGAGTQYF
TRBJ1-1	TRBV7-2	CASSFQGPTEAFF
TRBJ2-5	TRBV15	CATSRGDETQYF
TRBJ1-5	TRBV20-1	CSASRAGEPQHF
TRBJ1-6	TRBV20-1	CSARASGDYNSPLHF
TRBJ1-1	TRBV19	CASRFRGFDTEAFF
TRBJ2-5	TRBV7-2	CASSSLAVGQRGFLRNF
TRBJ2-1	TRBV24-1	CATSATSRGLSYNEQFF
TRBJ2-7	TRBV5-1	CASSLSGDTYEQYF
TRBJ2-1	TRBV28	CASSLPGLADNEQFF
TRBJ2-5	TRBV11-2	CASSLSRGQETQYF
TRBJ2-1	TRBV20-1	CCAILAAVSTAYNEQFF
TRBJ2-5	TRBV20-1	CSAAGTEETQYF
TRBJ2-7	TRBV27	CASSAPGQWYEQYF
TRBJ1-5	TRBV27	CASSLSPGQGEKSNQPQHF
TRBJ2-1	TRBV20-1	CSAAVVSYNEQFF
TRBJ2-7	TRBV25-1	CASSDCPSGTCEQYF